This TCR beta chain is drawn from a study of blood T cell repertoires in COVID-19. The overall study: PBMCs, B-cell-depleted T cells, or T cells were the source of the cDNA or gDNA that made up the material.

Per the original methods: Amplifying reference gene primers gave estimates of nucleated cell counts. Profiling relied on immunoSEQ multiplex PCR, and the TCRdb table lists in-frame clones only, not all of them. Clone size and the V and J calls come from that table; the DNA yielded D and trimming. The sample shows roughly 75,000 clones, approximately 80% of them seen only once. CDR1 is SEHNR, CDR2 FQNEAQ, per germline (reference sequence). The CDR3 spans 12 residues. V lost 5 bases and J 8 bases, leaving 12 bases between the germline ends. The chain recombines TRBV7-9 with TRBJ1-2; possible D gene TRBD1, 6 bases. This receptor was obtained from a man aged 45-65 years with acute or convalescent COVID-19. The sequenced material came from peripheral blood. The CDR3 loop reads CASSTGGGGYTF. The CDR3 DNA follows: TGTGCCAGCAGCACTGGGGGCGGCGGCTACACCTTC.